Below are 2 T cell receptor beta chains sequenced from a single sample in a study of T cells in localized non-small cell lung cancer. Assay: immunoSEQ multiplex PCR; the TCRdb copy retains only in-frame clones and omits some. The sample includes about 75,000 clones, around 80% seen only once; the top ten take nearly 9.5%. The input for sequencing was peripheral blood, taken before any cancer treatment. The receptor set was obtained from a female donor at least 60 years old with stage I lung adenocarcinoma.

This chain uses TRBV9 with TRBJ2-7; tentative D call: TRBD1 (5 bases). V was shortened by 1 base and J by 3 bases, with 11 bases between the two germline ends. The CDR3 has 14 amino acids. Germline V CDR1 and CDR2: SGDLS, YYNGEE. CDR3 sequence reads: CASSVSTGVYEQYF. In DNA form, the CDR3 reads TGTGCCAGCAGCGTATCAACAGGCGTCTACGAGCAGTACTTC.

The rearrangement joins TRBV4-2 to TRBJ2-4, with a tentative D call TRBD2 (5 bases). The CDR3 covers 17 residues. Germline CDR1 reads LGHNA; CDR2 reads YNFKEQ. Trimming stripped 0 bases from V and 1 base from J, with 13 bases between. DNA of the CDR3: TGTGCCAGCAGCCAAGATTCGGACGGGGTCGCCAAAAACATTCAGTACTTC. It yields the protein CASSQDSDGVAKNIQYF.